These 31 T cell receptor beta chains share one sample of origin, sequenced in a study of blood T cell repertoires in COVID-19. The data were produced by immunoSEQ multiplex PCR, yet TCRdb's version contains in-frame clones alone and is incomplete. This sample yields about 88,000 clones, of which about 90% are seen a single time; approximately 7% belongs to the top ten. Sequencing was performed on peripheral blood. These receptors were taken from a young man with COVID-19, enrolled during active disease.

This clone came up once. The chain uses TRBV5-6 and TRBJ2-7; weak D call: TRBD1 (6 bases). Trimming removed 4 bases at V and 6 bases at J, with 14 bases between. The CDR3 consists of 13 residues. Germline V gene sequence: CDR1 SGHDT, CDR2 YYEEEE. The CDR3 spells CASSKGDESEQYF. For the CDR3, the DNA is TGTGCCAGCAGCAAGGGGGACGAGAGCGAGCAGTACTTC.

The V gene is TRBV11-3, the J gene TRBJ2-1, with D uncertain. Germline V gives CDR1 SGHNT, CDR2 YENEEA. The ends were cut back, 0 bases at V and 8 bases at J, with 5 bases in the middle. This CDR3 is built from 12 residues. This CDR3 is CASSLDPDEQFF. CDR3 DNA: TGTGCCAGCAGCTTAGATCCAGATGAGCAGTTCTTC.

J is TRBJ2-1 and V is TRBV5-1; TRBD2 matches 8 bases. This CDR3 spans 15 amino acids. With 4 bases clipped from V and 7 bases from J, the junction kept 10 bases outside the gene matches. Germline V gives CDR1 SGHRS, CDR2 YFSETQ. Here the CDR3 DNA reads TGCGCCAGCAGCCCCTTAGGGAGCGGGGGTAATGAGCAGTTCTTC. Translating it yields CASSPLGSGGNEQFF.

The chain employs TRBV25-1 and TRBJ2-2; 8 bases fit TRBD1. Germline CDR1 is MGHDK and CDR2 is SYGVNS. The CDR3 extends over 15 amino acids. With V trimmed by 6 bases and J by 6 bases, 9 bases remained unmatched. The DNA for the CDR3 is TGTGCCAGCAGCCCCTCCGGGACAGGAGCCGGGGAGCTGTTTTTT. It is translated as CASSPSGTGAGELFF.

This rearrangement joins TRBV11-2 to TRBJ1-6; D not certain. V was pared by 2 bases and J by 6 bases, with 2 bases between. CDR3 length: 12 amino acids. From germline, CDR1 is SGHAT and CDR2 FQNNGV. The CDR3 loop is CASSLRNSPLHF. The CDR3 DNA follows: TGTGCCAGCAGCTTACGTAATTCACCCCTCCACTTT.

V gene TRBV5-6 combines with J gene TRBJ2-7; D ambiguous. This CDR3 spans 12 amino acids. The V gene lost 5 bases and the J gene lost 4 bases, with 10 bases spanning the gap. From germline, CDR1 is SGHDT and CDR2 YYEEEE. As DNA, the CDR3 is TGTGCCAGCAGTTTATTGTCTTACGAGCAGTACTTC. It yields the protein CASSLLSYEQYF.

The CDR3 reads CASSYGGAPEEQYF. The DNA for the CDR3 is TGTGCCAGCAGTTACGGAGGGGCTCCCGAAGAGCAGTACTTC. The V call is TRBV6-5, the J call TRBJ2-7, with a possible D match to TRBD2 (6 bases). The CDR3 length is 14 residues. Per the germline V gene, CDR1 is MNHEY and CDR2 is SVGAGI. The V end lost 2 bases, the J end lost 7 bases, and 15 bases lay between the germline ends.

This chain joins TRBV7-8 and TRBJ1-5, with D perhaps matching TRBD1 (6 bases). V was pared by 3 bases and J by 7 bases, with 19 bases between. The CDR3 has 16 residues. CDR1 and CDR2 from the germline V gene are SGHVS and FQNEAQ. The DNA of the CDR3 is TGTGCCAGCAGCTTGGAGAGGGTACAGGGACGGCAGCCCCAGCATTTT. It is translated as CASSLERVQGRQPQHF.

The chain's CDR3 is CSAPSGRAFF. CDR3 coding DNA: TGCAGTGCCCCCTCTGGGAGAGCTTTCTTT. The V gene is TRBV20-1, the J gene TRBJ1-1, with D unclear. The CDR3 runs to 10 residues. Germline V lookup: CDR1 DFQATT, CDR2 SNEGSKA (reference sequence). V lost 6 bases, J lost 10 bases, and 12 bases lay in between.

The chain is built from TRBV2 and TRBJ2-7; TRBD1 agrees at 7 bases. Trimming at V came to 3 bases and at J to 5 bases, leaving 7 bases not matched to a gene. Germline assignment: CDR1 SNHLY and CDR2 FYNNEI. The CDR3 spans 14 residues. CDR3 protein: CASSDETGRNEQYF. In DNA, the CDR3 is TGTGCCAGCAGTGATGAGACAGGGAGAAACGAGCAGTACTTC.

There are a few counts of this clone. The genes are TRBV11-2 and TRBJ2-7, with 7 bases fitting TRBD1. The CDR3 extends over 16 amino acids. After removal of 3 bases from V and 0 bases from J, the junction contained 8 bases not matched to a gene. Germline loops: CDR1 SGHAT, CDR2 FQNNGV. In DNA form, the CDR3 reads TGTGCCAGCAGCTTTAGACAGGGATTTAGCTCCTACGAGCAGTACTTC. It is translated as CASSFRQGFSSYEQYF.

This chain uses TRBV28 with TRBJ2-5; 8 bases match TRBD1. Germline V gene sequence: CDR1 MDHEN, CDR2 SYDVKM. CDR3 size: 14 residues. The V gene end was trimmed by 6 bases and the J gene end by 5 bases; junction bases not matched to a gene: 8. DNA of the CDR3: TGTGCCAGCAGCCGACAGGGGTGGGGGGAGACCCAGTACTTC. Translated: CASSRQGWGETQYF.

The gene calls are TRBV5-1 and TRBJ1-6; perhaps TRBD1 as D (6 bases). V lost 2 bases and J 3 bases, leaving 9 bases between the germline ends. The CDR3 totals 15 residues. Germline lookup yields CDR1 SGHRS and CDR2 YFSETQ. This CDR3 reads CASSFTGNYNSPLHF. The CDR3, as DNA: TGCGCCAGCAGCTTCACAGGGAACTATAATTCACCCCTCCACTTT.

The chain joins TRBV11-2 to TRBJ2-2, with D perhaps matching TRBD2 (7 bases). Deletions cut 8 bases from V and 3 bases from J, with 16 bases between. The length of the CDR3 is 15 residues. CDR1 and CDR2 (germline): SGHAT, FQNNGV. Written as DNA, the CDR3 is TGTGCCAGCTCCCCGGGCGGGGGCGACACCGGGGAGCTGTTTTTT. Translating gives CASSPGGGDTGELFF.

This chain links TRBV4-3 with TRBJ1-5; D gene uncertain. Germline assignment: CDR1 LGHNA and CDR2 YSLEER. Trimming took off 0 bases at V and 3 bases at J, with 6 bases between the two ends. The CDR3 spans 14 residues. CDR3 in DNA: TGCGCCAGCAGCCAAGAGACTGACAATCAGCCCCAGCATTTT. This encodes CASSQETDNQPQHF.

V gene TRBV9 combines with J gene TRBJ1-5; TRBD1 aligns across 7 bases. The germline V gene has CDR1 SGDLS and CDR2 YYNGEE. This CDR3 contains 14 residues. V shed 2 bases, J shed 2 bases, and the junction held 1 base outside the gene matches. This CDR3 reads CASSVTGGNQPQHF. CDR3 nucleotide sequence: TGTGCCAGCAGCGTTACAGGGGGCAATCAGCCCCAGCATTTT.

The V and J genes are TRBV28 and TRBJ2-1; unclear D gene. The CDR3 consists of 14 residues. From germline, CDR1 is MDHEN and CDR2 SYDVKM. Trimming pared 3 bases from V and 0 bases from J, leaving 6 bases between. CDR3 amino acids: CASSLVASYNEQFF. CDR3 nucleotide sequence: TGTGCCAGCAGTTTGGTGGCCTCCTACAATGAGCAGTTCTTC. Together with reference TRBV28 and TRBJ2-1, the CDR3 gives the full variable domain: DVKVTQSSRYLVKRTGEKVFLECVQDMDHENMFWYRQDPGLGLRLIYFSYDVKMKEKGDIPEGYSVSREKKERFSLILESASTNQTSMYLCASSLVASYNEQFFGPGTRLTVL.

This chain uses TRBV4-3 with TRBJ2-3; D gene ambiguous. Germline values: CDR1 LGHNA, CDR2 YSLEER. The CDR3 sequence is 14 residues long. Trimming took 2 bases from V and 10 from J, leaving 16 bases between them. CDR3 in DNA: TGCGCCAGCAGCCAACTATATCCTCCCGTCGCGCAGTATTTT. This translates into CASSQLYPPVAQYF.

V and J are TRBV10-2 and TRBJ2-3; 9 bases are a match to TRBD2. Germline-derived CDR1 and CDR2 are WSHSY and SAAADI. The CDR3 is made up of 15 amino acids. V lost 1 base and J lost 7; bases outside the gene matches: 6. In nucleotides, the CDR3 is TGCGCCAGCAGTGAGTTCGCGGGAGGGCCATATACGCAGTATTTT. Translation gives CASSEFAGGPYTQYF.

This chain joins TRBV9 and TRBJ2-7, with 7 positions matching TRBD1. There are 15 residues in the CDR3. From germline, CDR1 is SGDLS and CDR2 YYNGEE. Losses at the gene ends were 3 bases for V and 2 bases for J; bases not matched to a gene: 8. This CDR3 is CASSGYDRAPYEQYF. The CDR3 DNA reads as TGTGCCAGCAGCGGGTACGACAGGGCTCCCTACGAGCAGTACTTC.

The CDR3 sequence: CASSYHRGRIIEQYF. The CDR3 nucleotides are TGTGCCAGCAGTTACCACAGGGGGCGCATCATCGAGCAGTACTTC. The chain joins TRBV6-6 to TRBJ2-7; 9 bases agree with TRBD1. In germline, CDR1 is MNHNY, CDR2 SVGAGI (reference sequence). The CDR3 has 15 residues. V trimming: 2 bases; J trimming: 6 bases; junction bases outside the gene matches: 8.

There are a few counts of this clone. The rearrangement uses TRBV6-5 and TRBJ2-7; the match to TRBD2 covers 10 bases. V dropped 7 bases and J dropped 4; count of bases not matched to a gene: 7. Germline assignment: CDR1 MNHEY and CDR2 SVGAGI. CDR3 length: 14 amino acids. CDR3 region: CASTPLAGVYEQYF. The CDR3 nucleotides are TGTGCCAGCACACCCCTAGCGGGAGTATACGAGCAGTACTTC.

V and J are TRBV6-5 and TRBJ1-6; the D gene is possibly TRBD1 (5 bases). Germline V lookup: CDR1 MNHEY, CDR2 SVGAGI. Trimming took off 2 bases at V and 4 bases at J, with 9 bases between the two ends. There are 15 residues in the CDR3. The CDR3 nucleotides read TGTGCCAGCAGTTACGGGACTTTATATAATTCACCCCTCCACTTT. This sequence encodes CASSYGTLYNSPLHF.

This chain links TRBV14 with TRBJ2-7, with D perhaps matching TRBD2 (6 bases). CDR3 size: 13 residues. The V gene lost 1 base and the J gene lost 2 bases, with 6 bases spanning the gap. CDR1 SGHDN and CDR2 FVKESK come from the germline V gene. CDR3 nucleotides: TGTGCCAGCAGCCAAGGACTAGCCTACGAGCAGTACTTC. Residues: CASSQGLAYEQYF. The whole variable domain, remainder taken from reference TRBV14 and TRBJ2-7, is EAGVTQFPSHSVIEKGQTVTLRCDPISGHDNLYWYRRVMGKEIKFLLHFVKESKQDESGMPNNRFLAERTGGTYSTLKVQPAELEDSGVYFCASSQGLAYEQYFGPGTRLTVT.

This rearrangement joins TRBV3-1 (or the pseudogene TRBV3-2) to TRBJ1-6; a possible D gene is TRBD1 (6 bases). Per the germline V gene, CDR1 is LGHDT and CDR2 is YNNKEL (reference sequence). V was cut by 5 bases and J by 0 bases, with 17 bases left in between. The CDR3 spans 18 residues. The CDR3 DNA is TGTGCCAGCAGCTTTAACTCCTTAGGGGGCTCCTATAATTCACCCCTCCACTTT. Amino acids: CASSFNSLGGSYNSPLHF.

The rearrangement links TRBV15 to TRBJ2-2, with 10 bases matching TRBD2. Germline V gene lookup returns CDR1 LNHNV and CDR2 YYDKDF (reference sequence). The CDR3 covers 16 residues. Trimming removed 4 bases from V and 4 bases from J; junction bases left unmatched: 6. CDR3 nucleotides: TGTGCCACCAGCAAGGACAGGACTAGCGGCACCGGGGAGCTGTTTTTT. It encodes CATSKDRTSGTGELFF. The entire variable domain, with the rest obtained from reference TRBV15 and TRBJ2-2, is as follows: DAMVIQNPRYQVTQFGKPVTLSCSQTLNHNVMYWYQQKSSQAPKLLFHYYDKDFNNEADTPDNFQSRRPNTSFCFLDIRSPGLGDTAMYLCATSKDRTSGTGELFFGEGSRLTVL.

V is TRBV4-3 and J is TRBJ2-6; 7 bases line up with TRBD1. Germline V gene data show CDR1 as LGHNA and CDR2 as YSLEER. V shed 1 base, J shed 0 bases, and the junction held 3 bases outside the gene matches. The CDR3 is 17 residues long. The CDR3 bases are TGCGCCAGCAGCCAAGGGGACAGTTTCTCTGGGGCCAACGTCCTGACTTTC. This gives the protein CASSQGDSFSGANVLTF.

The chain employs TRBV2 and TRBJ2-3; no reliable D call. The CDR3 runs to 16 residues. CDR1 is SNHLY, CDR2 FYNNEI, per germline. Trimming took off 6 bases at V and 0 bases at J, with 16 bases between the two ends. The CDR3 region has the DNA TGTGCCAGCAGGCGACGGCGGCTATCCAGCACAGATACGCAGTATTTT. Its translation: CASRRRRLSSTDTQYF.

The chain joins TRBV9 to TRBJ2-1, with 12 bases fitting TRBD1. This CDR3 comprises 16 residues. Germline values: CDR1 SGDLS, CDR2 YYNGEE. V lost 0 bases, J lost 7 bases, and 5 bases stayed unmatched. CDR3 nucleotide sequence: TGTGCCAGCAGCGTAGAAGGGACAGGGGGCAGGAATGAGCAGTTCTTC. It is translated as CASSVEGTGGRNEQFF.

The V gene is TRBV11-2, the J gene TRBJ2-1, with D possibly TRBD2 on 6 matching bases. Germline CDR1 is SGHAT and CDR2 is FQNNGV. The germline V and J ends were trimmed by 5 bases and 9 bases, with 17 bases remaining between them. The CDR3 contains 14 residues. The CDR3 DNA sequence: TGTGCCAGCAGCCGGATAAACGGGAGAGTTGAGCAGTTCTTC. This encodes CASSRINGRVEQFF.

The chain joins TRBV28 to TRBJ2-7, with a tentative D call TRBD1 (5 bases). Germline V gene sequence: CDR1 MDHEN, CDR2 SYDVKM. This CDR3 has 12 residues. V lost 6 bases and J lost 6, with 12 bases in between. The CDR3 is CASRLGPTEQYF. The CDR3 bases are TGTGCCAGCAGGCTGGGGCCCACCGAGCAGTACTTC. Together with reference TRBV28 and TRBJ2-7, the CDR3 gives the full variable domain: DVKVTQSSRYLVKRTGEKVFLECVQDMDHENMFWYRQDPGLGLRLIYFSYDVKMKEKGDIPEGYSVSREKKERFSLILESASTNQTSMYLCASRLGPTEQYFGPGTRLTVT.